These T cell receptor beta chains were read from a single sample in a study of blood T cell repertoires in COVID-19. Using immunoSEQ multiplex PCR, the repertoire was profiled, and TCRdb retains in-frame clones only, with some absent. The data show roughly 210,000 clones, with less than 90% seen just once and 1.5% to 2% held by the top ten. Sequencing was performed on peripheral blood. Source of these receptors: a man between 65 and 80 years old with acute or convalescent COVID-19. Both conserved end residues are part of each CDR3. Each record gives: clone size, D gene, V gene, CDR3 length, J gene, CDR3 DNA, CDR3 protein. D genes are given only for firm matches. Clone size is shown for a subset of rows, as once, few, many or a class of expanded clone.

clone size: NA; D gene: NA; V gene: TRBV10-3; CDR3 length: 18; J gene: TRBJ2-1; CDR3 DNA: TGTGCCATCAGTGAGTCGGAACTAGCAGAACCTGTGGTCAATGAGCAGTTCTTC; CDR3 protein: CAISESELAEPVVNEQFF
clone size: NA; D gene: TRBD2; V gene: TRBV9; CDR3 length: 15; J gene: TRBJ2-1; CDR3 DNA: TGTGCCAGCAGCACCAGCGGGAGGTTCCACAATGAGCAGTTCTTC; CDR3 protein: CASSTSGRFHNEQFF
clone size: NA; D gene: NA; V gene: TRBV5-1; CDR3 length: 15; J gene: TRBJ2-3; CDR3 DNA: TGCGCCAGCAGCCCCCCCGGGACTGGGTCAGGAACGCAGTATTTT; CDR3 protein: CASSPPGTGSGTQYF
clone size: once; D gene: NA; V gene: TRBV2; CDR3 length: 11; J gene: TRBJ2-5; CDR3 DNA: TGTGCCAGCAGTCAGAAAGAGACCCAGTACTTC; CDR3 protein: CASSQKETQYF
clone size: NA; D gene: NA; V gene: TRBV19; CDR3 length: 15; J gene: TRBJ1-5; CDR3 DNA: TGTGCCAGTAGTATATTTGGAGGAACCAATCAGCCCCAGCATTTT; CDR3 protein: CASSIFGGTNQPQHF
clone size: NA; D gene: NA; V gene: TRBV11-2; CDR3 length: 15; J gene: TRBJ2-1; CDR3 DNA: TGTGCCAGCAGCCCCGGGACAATTCGCAACAATGAGCAGTTCTTC; CDR3 protein: CASSPGTIRNNEQFF
clone size: NA; D gene: TRBD2; V gene: TRBV4-3; CDR3 length: 18; J gene: TRBJ2-1; CDR3 DNA: TGCGCCAGCAGCCCCAGAGCGGGGGGCTCCAGCTCCTACAATGAGCAGTTCTTC; CDR3 protein: CASSPRAGGSSSYNEQFF
clone size: NA; D gene: TRBD1; V gene: TRBV5-6; CDR3 length: 14; J gene: TRBJ1-2; CDR3 DNA: TGTGCCAGCAGCTTTTCGGACAGGGTGTGGGGCTACACCTTC; CDR3 protein: CASSFSDRVWGYTF
clone size: NA; D gene: TRBD2; V gene: TRBV11-2; CDR3 length: 15; J gene: TRBJ2-1; CDR3 DNA: TGTGCCAGCAGCTTCGGCGGGAGCCGATACAATGAGCAGTTCTTC; CDR3 protein: CASSFGGSRYNEQFF
clone size: NA; D gene: NA; V gene: TRBV30; CDR3 length: 12; J gene: TRBJ2-1; CDR3 DNA: TGTGCCTGGAGAACCGGCTACAATGAGCAGTTCTTC; CDR3 protein: CAWRTGYNEQFF
clone size: NA; D gene: TRBD2; V gene: TRBV28; CDR3 length: 12; J gene: TRBJ2-7; CDR3 DNA: TGTGCCAGCAGAACGGGACTAGTCACACCTTACTTC; CDR3 protein: CASRTGLVTPYF
clone size: NA; D gene: TRBD1; V gene: TRBV6-2/TRBV6-3; CDR3 length: 13; J gene: TRBJ2-3; CDR3 DNA: TGTGCCAGCAGCGAAGGGGGCCGGGATACGCAGTATTTT; CDR3 protein: CASSEGGRDTQYF
clone size: NA; D gene: NA; V gene: TRBV28; CDR3 length: 12; J gene: TRBJ2-5; CDR3 DNA: TGTGCCAGCAGTTCGACGACCCTAGGCCAGTACTTC; CDR3 protein: CASSSTTLGQYF
clone size: once; D gene: TRBD1; V gene: TRBV7-2; CDR3 length: 15; J gene: TRBJ1-5; CDR3 DNA: TGTGCCAGCAGCTTACAGGGGGTACAAAATCAGCCCCAGCATTTT; CDR3 protein: CASSLQGVQNQPQHF
clone size: NA; D gene: NA; V gene: TRBV5-6; CDR3 length: 15; J gene: TRBJ1-6; CDR3 DNA: TGTGCCAGCAGCTTGGGGTCAGCGAATAATTCACCCCTCCACTTT; CDR3 protein: CASSLGSANNSPLHF
clone size: NA; D gene: TRBD2; V gene: TRBV7-3; CDR3 length: 15; J gene: TRBJ2-3; CDR3 DNA: TGTGCCAGCAGCCCCGGGGAGGGTTACACAGATACGCAGTATTTT; CDR3 protein: CASSPGEGYTDTQYF
clone size: NA; D gene: NA; V gene: TRBV5-1; CDR3 length: 14; J gene: TRBJ1-1; CDR3 DNA: TGCGCCAGCAGCTTAGGGAGTGGGAACACTGAAGCTTTCTTT; CDR3 protein: CASSLGSGNTEAFF
clone size: NA; D gene: TRBD1; V gene: TRBV9; CDR3 length: 14; J gene: TRBJ2-3; CDR3 DNA: TGTGCCAGCGCGACAGGGGGAATCGCAGATACGCAGTATTTT; CDR3 protein: CASATGGIADTQYF
clone size: NA; D gene: NA; V gene: TRBV5-1; CDR3 length: 15; J gene: TRBJ2-1; CDR3 DNA: TGCGCCAGCAGCTTCGACAGCCCGAGCCACAATGAGCAGTTCTTC; CDR3 protein: CASSFDSPSHNEQFF
clone size: NA; D gene: TRBD1; V gene: TRBV27; CDR3 length: 18; J gene: TRBJ1-1; CDR3 DNA: TGTGCCAGCAGGAAACAGGGACAGGGGTGGTTTTTGGGCACTGAAGCTTTCTTT; CDR3 protein: CASRKQGQGWFLGTEAFF
clone size: NA; D gene: NA; V gene: TRBV6-1; CDR3 length: 13; J gene: TRBJ2-2; CDR3 DNA: TGTGCCAGCAGTGAAGCTAGAGCGGGGGAGCTGTTTTTT; CDR3 protein: CASSEARAGELFF
clone size: NA; D gene: NA; V gene: TRBV5-4; CDR3 length: 14; J gene: TRBJ1-1; CDR3 DNA: TGTGCCAGCAGCCCAAGACAGGCGGACACTGAAGCTTTCTTT; CDR3 protein: CASSPRQADTEAFF
clone size: NA; D gene: TRBD1; V gene: TRBV5-1; CDR3 length: 14; J gene: TRBJ2-7; CDR3 DNA: TGCGCCAGCAGAGAACAGGGGGGCTCCTACGAGCAGTACTTC; CDR3 protein: CASREQGGSYEQYF
clone size: once; D gene: NA; V gene: TRBV3-1/TRBV3-2; CDR3 length: 16; J gene: TRBJ1-4; CDR3 DNA: TGTGCCAGCAGCAGGGGAATTGGGGAGGTAAATGAAAAACTGTTTTTT; CDR3 protein: CASSRGIGEVNEKLFF
clone size: NA; D gene: NA; V gene: TRBV2; CDR3 length: 14; J gene: TRBJ2-2; CDR3 DNA: TGTGCCAGCAGTGTTAAACTGAACACCGGGGAGCTGTTTTTT; CDR3 protein: CASSVKLNTGELFF
clone size: NA; D gene: TRBD2; V gene: TRBV28; CDR3 length: 17; J gene: TRBJ2-3; CDR3 DNA: TGTGCCAGCAGTTTAGTGTCTAGCGGAATCAGCACAGATACGCAGTATTTT; CDR3 protein: CASSLVSSGISTDTQYF
clone size: NA; D gene: TRBD1; V gene: TRBV5-4; CDR3 length: 15; J gene: TRBJ1-3; CDR3 DNA: TGTGCCAGCAGCTTGGGGACAGGGGCTGGAAACACCATATATTTT; CDR3 protein: CASSLGTGAGNTIYF
clone size: NA; D gene: TRBD1; V gene: TRBV5-8; CDR3 length: 15; J gene: TRBJ1-4; CDR3 DNA: TGTGCCAGCAGCTACGGACAGGGGGGAAGTGAAAAACTGTTTTTT; CDR3 protein: CASSYGQGGSEKLFF
clone size: NA; D gene: TRBD2; V gene: TRBV3-1/TRBV3-2; CDR3 length: 14; J gene: TRBJ2-7; CDR3 DNA: TGTGCCAGCAGCCAGCGGGAGGGTCCCGTAAAGCAGTACTTC; CDR3 protein: CASSQREGPVKQYF
clone size: once; D gene: TRBD1; V gene: TRBV4-3; CDR3 length: 15; J gene: TRBJ2-1; CDR3 DNA: TGCGCCAGCAGCCTCCGGGACAGGGGGGTAAATGAGCAGTTCTTC; CDR3 protein: CASSLRDRGVNEQFF
clone size: NA; D gene: TRBD1; V gene: TRBV6-5; CDR3 length: 15; J gene: TRBJ1-1; CDR3 DNA: TGTGCCAGCAGTTCTATCGACAGGGGGATAACTGAAGCTTTCTTT; CDR3 protein: CASSSIDRGITEAFF
clone size: NA; D gene: NA; V gene: TRBV5-6; CDR3 length: 13; J gene: TRBJ2-7; CDR3 DNA: TGTGCCAGCAATCAGGGGTTCTCCCACGAGCAGTACTTC; CDR3 protein: CASNQGFSHEQYF
clone size: NA; D gene: NA; V gene: TRBV6-1; CDR3 length: 16; J gene: TRBJ1-5; CDR3 DNA: TGTGCCAGCAGTGAAGCTTGGGGGGTCGGCAATCAGCCCCAGCATTTT; CDR3 protein: CASSEAWGVGNQPQHF
clone size: NA; D gene: NA; V gene: TRBV2; CDR3 length: 13; J gene: TRBJ1-1; CDR3 DNA: TGTGCCAGCAGTGAAGGTAGTAACACTGAAGCTTTCTTT; CDR3 protein: CASSEGSNTEAFF
clone size: NA; D gene: NA; V gene: TRBV18; CDR3 length: 14; J gene: TRBJ1-5; CDR3 DNA: TGTGCCATTCCCCTCCTCCTGCGAAGTCAGCCCCAGCATTTT; CDR3 protein: CAIPLLLRSQPQHF
clone size: NA; D gene: TRBD1; V gene: TRBV18; CDR3 length: 14; J gene: TRBJ1-1; CDR3 DNA: TGTGCCAGCTCACCACCCAACAGGGGAACTGAAGCTTTCTTT; CDR3 protein: CASSPPNRGTEAFF
clone size: NA; D gene: NA; V gene: TRBV11-2; CDR3 length: 14; J gene: TRBJ2-2; CDR3 DNA: TGTGCCAGCAGCCGAGAGGGTTACACCGGGGAGCTGTTTTTT; CDR3 protein: CASSREGYTGELFF
clone size: NA; D gene: NA; V gene: TRBV5-1; CDR3 length: 15; J gene: TRBJ2-2; CDR3 DNA: TGCGCCAGCAGCACCTCAGGAGGGACCACCGGGGAGCTGTTTTTT; CDR3 protein: CASSTSGGTTGELFF
clone size: NA; D gene: NA; V gene: TRBV12-5; CDR3 length: 13; J gene: TRBJ1-2; CDR3 DNA: TGTGCTAGTGGTTTGGAGGGAGTCTATGGCTACACCTTC; CDR3 protein: CASGLEGVYGYTF
clone size: NA; D gene: TRBD1; V gene: TRBV7-3; CDR3 length: 14; J gene: TRBJ2-1; CDR3 DNA: TGTGCCAGCGCGAGGACAGGGGGTTACAATGAGCAGTTCTTC; CDR3 protein: CASARTGGYNEQFF
clone size: NA; D gene: NA; V gene: TRBV28; CDR3 length: 12; J gene: TRBJ1-1; CDR3 DNA: TGTGCCAGCAGAGCCCTGGGCCCCGAAGCTTTCTTT; CDR3 protein: CASRALGPEAFF
clone size: NA; D gene: NA; V gene: TRBV3-1/TRBV3-2; CDR3 length: 13; J gene: TRBJ1-2; CDR3 DNA: TGTGCCAGCAGCCAAGATACAAACTATGGCTACACCTTC; CDR3 protein: CASSQDTNYGYTF
clone size: NA; D gene: NA; V gene: TRBV5-5; CDR3 length: 14; J gene: TRBJ2-1; CDR3 DNA: TGTGCCAGCAGCTTGACAGGGCCTTACAATGAGCAGTTCTTC; CDR3 protein: CASSLTGPYNEQFF
clone size: NA; D gene: TRBD2; V gene: TRBV5-1; CDR3 length: 16; J gene: TRBJ2-7; CDR3 DNA: TGCGCCAGCAGCAGAAGGACTAGCGGAAGCTCCTACGAGCAGTACTTC; CDR3 protein: CASSRRTSGSSYEQYF
clone size: NA; D gene: NA; V gene: TRBV7-8; CDR3 length: 15; J gene: TRBJ2-7; CDR3 DNA: TGTGCCAGCAGCTCCCTAACTACCATCTCCTACGAGCAGTACTTC; CDR3 protein: CASSSLTTISYEQYF
clone size: NA; D gene: NA; V gene: TRBV7-2; CDR3 length: 16; J gene: TRBJ2-3; CDR3 DNA: TGTGCCAGCAGCTCCCCTCAGACACCTAGCACAGATACGCAGTATTTT; CDR3 protein: CASSSPQTPSTDTQYF
clone size: once; D gene: TRBD2; V gene: TRBV5-1; CDR3 length: 15; J gene: TRBJ2-2; CDR3 DNA: TGCGCCAGCAGTAAGACTAGCGGGAGCACCGGGGAGCTGTTTTTT; CDR3 protein: CASSKTSGSTGELFF
clone size: NA; D gene: NA; V gene: TRBV27; CDR3 length: 14; J gene: TRBJ1-6; CDR3 DNA: TGTGCCAGCAGTTTCCACAGTAATAATTCACCCCTCCACTTT; CDR3 protein: CASSFHSNNSPLHF
clone size: NA; D gene: NA; V gene: TRBV18; CDR3 length: 12; J gene: TRBJ1-4; CDR3 DNA: TGTGCCAGCTCACCATTCCGGGAACCCTCTATATTC; CDR3 protein: CASSPFREPSIF
clone size: NA; D gene: TRBD1; V gene: TRBV7-8; CDR3 length: 18; J gene: TRBJ2-2; CDR3 DNA: TGTGCCAGCAGCCCGGCGGGGACAGGGCTATCGAACACCGGGGAGCTGTTTTTT; CDR3 protein: CASSPAGTGLSNTGELFF